These 19 T cell receptor beta chains share one sample of origin, sequenced in a study of blood T cell repertoires in COVID-19 (dated by TCRdb to the early 2020s). Library preparation used the immunoSEQ multiplex PCR assay. The immuneACCESS repertoire file appears here via TCRdb, limited to in-frame rearrangements. These files lack a portion of the clones; in checked studies, under half of the deficit traces to unresolved V genes, and the cause of the others is not known. Across this sample there are around 86,000 clones, with about nine tenths seen only once. The ten largest clones take up around 4.5% of the sample. The sequencing input was peripheral blood. These receptors were collected from a woman older than 75 with acute or convalescent COVID-19.

This chain connects TRBV10-3 to TRBJ2-5, with 11 bases matching TRBD2. Looked up from germline, CDR1 is ENHRY and CDR2 is SYGVKD. Germline trimming cut 3 bases from V and 5 bases from J; bases unmatched to any gene: 11. The CDR3 extends over 17 amino acids. The CDR3 bases are TGTGCCATCAGTGACCCGTTAGCGGGGGGGCTGTTGGAGACCCAGTACTTC. Protein sequence: CAISDPLAGGLLETQYF.

This clone was seen just once. V gene TRBV7-2 combines with J gene TRBJ2-1; 7 nucleotides line up with TRBD2. There are 14 residues in the CDR3. J was trimmed by 6 bases and V by 1 base; bases with no gene match: 3. Germline CDR1 is SGHTA and CDR2 is FQGNSA. The CDR3 nucleotides read TGTGCCAGCAGCTTAGGACTAGCTCCCAATGAGCAGTTCTTC. Translating it yields CASSLGLAPNEQFF.

The chain uses TRBV5-1 and TRBJ1-1; 7 bases fit TRBD1. The CDR3 runs 15 residues. Germline V gene data show CDR1 as SGHRS and CDR2 as YFSETQ. Trimming removed 3 bases from V and 6 bases from J; junction bases left unmatched: 11. CDR3 in amino acids: CASSSATGSMAEAFF. The CDR3, as DNA: TGCGCCAGCAGCTCCGCGACAGGGTCGATGGCTGAAGCTTTCTTT.

V gene TRBV18 combines with J gene TRBJ1-5; maybe TRBD1 (5 bases). This CDR3 has 14 residues. Trimming removed 6 bases at V and 2 bases at J, with 11 bases between. Germline V gene sequence: CDR1 KGHSH, CDR2 LQKENI. In DNA form, the CDR3 reads TGTGCCAGCTCGCACGGGGGAGGCAATCAGCCCCAGCATTTT. Encoded protein: CASSHGGGNQPQHF. The full variable domain, completed using reference TRBV18 and TRBJ1-5, is NAGVMQNPRHLVRRRGQEARLRCSPMKGHSHVYWYRQLPEEGLKFMVYLQKENIIDESGMPKERFSAEFPKEGPSILRIQQVVRGDSAAYFCASSHGGGNQPQHFGDGTRLSIL.

This rearrangement joins TRBV5-1 to TRBJ1-4; no reliable D call. The V end lost 1 base, the J end lost 7 bases, and 11 bases lay between the germline ends. Per germline, CDR1 SGHRS and CDR2 YFSETQ. The CDR3 contains 14 residues. CDR3 loop: CASSLYTAGEKLFF. The CDR3 DNA follows: TGCGCCAGCAGCTTGTATACAGCCGGTGAAAAACTGTTTTTT.

This chain connects TRBV6-2 or TRBV6-3 to TRBJ1-6; D might be TRBD1 (5 bases). V was cut by 4 bases and J by 3 bases, with 7 bases left in between. Germline-derived CDR1 and CDR2 are MNHEY and SVGEGT. This CDR3 comprises 14 residues. The CDR3 nucleotides read TGTGCCAGCAGTTCCGACAGCTATAATTCACCCCTCCACTTT. It is translated as CASSSDSYNSPLHF.

The genes are TRBV6-1 and TRBJ2-5, with D maybe TRBD1 (5 bases). The CDR3 is 16 residues long. Deletions cut 1 base from V and 1 base from J, with 13 bases between. CDR1 and CDR2 (germline): MNHNS, SASEGT. CDR3 DNA: TGTGCCAGCAGTGAAGGTTTACGGCAGGGCCAAGAGACCCAGTACTTC. It codes for CASSEGLRQGQETQYF.

This sequence joins TRBV5-1 and TRBJ1-2; D gene uncertain. The CDR3 covers 11 residues. The ends were cut back, 4 bases at V and 2 bases at J, with 3 bases in the middle. Germline loops: CDR1 SGHRS, CDR2 YFSETQ. The CDR3 region is CASSLNYGYTF. CDR3 nucleotides: TGCGCCAGCAGCCTGAACTATGGCTACACCTTC.

The rearrangement joins TRBV7-3 to TRBJ2-1; D is possibly TRBD1 (5 bases). V was shortened by 2 bases and J by 13 bases, with 12 bases between the two germline ends. CDR3 size: 12 residues. CDR1 and CDR2 from the germline V gene are SGHTA and FQGTGA. The CDR3 loop reads CASSLGAGPQFF. The CDR3 nucleotides are TGTGCCAGCAGCTTAGGGGCAGGGCCTCAGTTCTTC.

The rearrangement uses TRBV7-9 and TRBJ1-1; 9 nucleotides match TRBD1. The CDR3 extends over 14 amino acids. CDR1 SEHNR and CDR2 FQNEAQ come from the germline V gene (reference sequence). The ends lost 5 bases at V and 6 bases at J; junction bases unmatched: 7. The CDR3 is CASSARQGVAEAFF. The CDR3 region has the DNA TGTGCCAGCAGCGCCCGACAGGGGGTCGCTGAAGCTTTCTTT.

This chain uses TRBV7-8 with TRBJ2-1, with D maybe TRBD1 (5 bases). Germline V lookup: CDR1 SGHVS, CDR2 FQNEAQ. V lost 5 bases and J lost 7, with 9 bases in between. The CDR3 is 12 amino acids. The CDR3 region is CASSQGANEQFF. The CDR3 coding sequence is TGTGCCAGCAGCCAAGGGGCTAATGAGCAGTTCTTC.

The chain uses TRBV6-1 and TRBJ2-7, with TRBD2 as a possible D gene (5 bases). The CDR3 has 15 amino acids. The ends were cut back, 1 base at V and 3 bases at J, with 13 bases in the middle. The germline V gene encodes CDR1 MNHNS and CDR2 SASEGT. The CDR3 region is CASSEEGRGFYEQYF. CDR3 nucleotides: TGTGCCAGCAGTGAAGAGGGCCGGGGATTCTACGAGCAGTACTTC.

CDR3 residues: CASSQPGAGGPREQYF. In DNA, the CDR3 is TGTGCCAGCAGCCAACCCGGGGCGGGAGGGCCCCGAGAGCAGTACTTC. V gene TRBV14 combines with J gene TRBJ2-7, with TRBD2 matching over 9 bases. Unmatched junction bases numbered 12, after V lost 2 bases and J lost 7 bases. Germline V lookup: CDR1 SGHDN, CDR2 FVKESK. The CDR3 length is 16 residues.

The J gene is TRBJ1-1, the V gene TRBV5-1; D is ambiguous. The germline V and J ends were trimmed by 0 bases and 3 bases, with 21 bases remaining between them. The CDR3 loop spans 18 amino acids. The germline CDR1 and CDR2 sequences are SGHRS and YFSETQ. CDR3 sequence reads: CASSLAGGSSLSDTEAFF. For the CDR3, the DNA is TGCGCCAGCAGCTTGGCCGGCGGGTCGAGTTTGTCGGACACTGAAGCTTTCTTT.

The rearrangement uses TRBV27 and TRBJ2-7; 7 bases match TRBD2. The CDR3 is 14 amino acids. With 5 bases clipped from V and 2 bases from J, the junction kept 6 bases outside the gene matches. The germline V gene has CDR1 MNHEY and CDR2 SMNVEV (reference sequence). CDR3 DNA sequence: TGTGCCAGCAGTACGACTAGCCCACCCTACGAGCAGTACTTC. Protein: CASSTTSPPYEQYF.

CDR3 loop: CASIDPNRGSNQPQHF. CDR3 DNA sequence: TGTGCCAGTATCGACCCCAACAGAGGGAGCAATCAGCCCCAGCATTTT. V gene TRBV19 combines with J gene TRBJ1-5; D not resolved. Trimming removed 7 bases at V and 1 base at J, with 17 bases between. From germline, CDR1 is LNHDA and CDR2 SQIVND (reference sequence). CDR3 size: 16 residues.

The chain recombines TRBV18 with TRBJ2-2; 7 positions agree with TRBD1. The ends lost 1 base at V and 6 bases at J; junction bases unmatched: 11. The CDR3 is made up of 17 amino acids. Germline lookup yields CDR1 KGHSH and CDR2 LQKENI. Here the CDR3 reads CASSPQSLRGQAGELFF. In nucleotides, the CDR3 is TGTGCCAGCTCACCACAGTCGTTAAGGGGGCAAGCCGGGGAGCTGTTTTTT.

The chain joins TRBV7-2 to TRBJ1-4, with 7 bases lining up with TRBD1. With 5 bases clipped from V and 2 bases from J, the junction kept 11 bases outside the gene matches. The CDR3 has 17 residues. CDR1 SGHTA and CDR2 FQGNSA come from the germline V gene. The CDR3 here is CASSQWGRGFTNEKLFF. The CDR3 DNA reads as TGTGCCAGCAGCCAATGGGGCAGGGGGTTTACTAATGAAAAACTGTTTTTT.

The chain joins TRBV4-2 to TRBJ2-2; TRBD2 is a possible D gene (7 bases). V gave up 1 base and J gave up 6 bases, with 12 bases separating them. The CDR3 consists of 15 residues. Germline CDR1 is LGHNA and CDR2 is YNFKEQ. In DNA form, the CDR3 reads TGTGCCAGCAGCCAAGTGGGGGGGCAGGCCGGGGAGCTGTTTTTT. Protein: CASSQVGGQAGELFF.